A selection of T cell receptor beta chains follows, all from one sample in a study of blood T cell repertoires in COVID-19. Clones were sequenced by immunoSEQ multiplex PCR, and TCRdb holds only the in-frame ones, with some missing. The sample lists about 400,000 clones, approximately 91% occurring once. Sequenced input: PBMCs or T cells enriched from blood (not recorded which). All receptors derive from a woman in her 40s with acute COVID-19. Each CDR3 is given with its conserved first and last residue. A D gene is named only where the DNA matches it firmly. Not all rows give a size; the values are once, few, many and, for expanded clones, a class.

V gene,CDR3 length,D gene,J gene,clone size,CDR3 DNA,CDR3 protein
TRBV7-9,15,TRBD2,TRBJ2-3,NA,TGTGCCAGCAGCTTAGTTGGGGGGGGCACAGATACGCAGTATTTT,CASSLVGGGTDTQYF
TRBV3-1/TRBV3-2,15,TRBD1,TRBJ2-7,NA,TGTGCCAGCAGCCCGAGGGACAGGTTAATCCACGAGCAGTACTTC,CASSPRDRLIHEQYF
TRBV15,13,NA,TRBJ1-4,NA,TGTGCCACCAGCAGAGTTGTTAGCCGAAAACTGTTTTTT,CATSRVVSRKLFF
TRBV25-1,13,TRBD2,TRBJ2-7,NA,TGTGCCAGCAGCCTTAGCGGGTCGGCGGATCAGTACTTC,CASSLSGSADQYF
TRBV9,13,NA,TRBJ1-3,few,TGTGCCAGCAGCCAGACAGATGGAAACACCATATATTTT,CASSQTDGNTIYF
TRBV4-1,13,NA,TRBJ2-6,NA,TGCGCCAGCTCGAGCTCTGGGGCCAACGTCCTGACTTTC,CASSSSGANVLTF
TRBV19,15,TRBD1,TRBJ2-7,NA,TGTGCCAGTAGTGCCGGGACAGGGGCCTCCTACGAGCAGTACTTC,CASSAGTGASYEQYF
TRBV2,14,NA,TRBJ1-1,NA,TGTGCCAGCGGGGAAACAGGGCTCTCAGCCGGAGCTTTCTTT,CASGETGLSAGAFF
TRBV2,13,TRBD1,TRBJ1-2,NA,TGTGCCAGCATCGGTACAGGGGCTTATGGCTACACCTTC,CASIGTGAYGYTF
TRBV2,14,TRBD2,TRBJ2-7,once,TGTGCCAGCAGCCCCGTACTAGCGGGTGGGGAGCAGTACTTC,CASSPVLAGGEQYF
TRBV6-5,14,NA,TRBJ2-7,NA,TGTGCCAGCAGCCCATCCTTCAGGGGCTACGAGCAGTACTTC,CASSPSFRGYEQYF
TRBV27,16,TRBD1,TRBJ2-2,NA,TGTGCCAGCAGATATCAGACAGGGGCCCTCCCCGGGGAGCTGTTTTTT,CASRYQTGALPGELFF
TRBV9,14,NA,TRBJ2-1,NA,TGTGCCAGCAGCGTAGGGGGGGTTTACAATGAGCAGTTCTTC,CASSVGGVYNEQFF
TRBV6-6,14,TRBD2,TRBJ2-1,once,TGTGCCAGCAGCCCCAGCGGGGTCCGCAATGAGCAGTTCTTC,CASSPSGVRNEQFF
TRBV3-1/TRBV3-2,17,NA,TRBJ1-1,NA,TGTGCCAGCAGCCAAGAGGCTGGCAGGGGTTTTAGGTCTGAAGCTTTCTTT,CASSQEAGRGFRSEAFF
TRBV19,14,NA,TRBJ2-4,NA,TGTGCCAGTAGTACTTCGCGGAACCAAAACATTCAGTACTTC,CASSTSRNQNIQYF
TRBV19,14,NA,TRBJ1-5,once,TGTGCCACGAGGAGAGGAGGGTTCGATCAGCCCCAGCATTTT,CATRRGGFDQPQHF
TRBV29-1,16,TRBD2,TRBJ2-1,NA,TGCAGCGTTGAAGATCCAGGACTAGATAATGACCATGAGCAGTTCTTC,CSVEDPGLDNDHEQFF
TRBV5-4,15,TRBD2,TRBJ2-7,NA,TGTGCCAGCAGCTTGACCAGCGGGGGGGCAAACGAGCAGTACTTC,CASSLTSGGANEQYF
TRBV19,14,NA,TRBJ1-2,NA,TGTGCCAGTAGTGCAAGCGTTGGGTTCTATGGCTACACCTTC,CASSASVGFYGYTF
TRBV9,16,TRBD2,TRBJ2-3,NA,TGTGCCAGCAGCGTAGACGGGGGGGCCCGGACAGATACGCAGTATTTT,CASSVDGGARTDTQYF
TRBV29-1,17,TRBD1,TRBJ1-3,NA,TGCAGCGTTGAAGATGGGGGACAGGTATACTCTGGAAACACCATATATTTT,CSVEDGGQVYSGNTIYF
TRBV7-2,12,NA,TRBJ2-2,NA,TGTGCCAGCAGCTTGCTAGGAAGGGAGCTGTTTTTT,CASSLLGRELFF
TRBV5-1,15,NA,TRBJ1-1,NA,TGCGCCAGCAGCTTGGAAACTGTTGAATTTACTGAAGCTTTCTTT,CASSLETVEFTEAFF
TRBV5-4,14,TRBD1,TRBJ1-6,once,TGTGCCAGCAGCTTGGACAGGGGTAATTCACCCCTCCACTTT,CASSLDRGNSPLHF
TRBV5-1,14,NA,TRBJ1-2,NA,TGCGCCAGCAGCTTGGGAATACAAACCTATGGCTACACCTTC,CASSLGIQTYGYTF
TRBV23-1,15,TRBD1,TRBJ2-2,once,TGCGCCAGCAGTCAACTCAGGGGGCCCACCGGGGAGCTGTTTTTT,CASSQLRGPTGELFF
TRBV18,13,NA,TRBJ2-1,NA,TGTGCCAGCTCGGGGAGCTCCTACAATGAGCAGTTCTTC,CASSGSSYNEQFF
TRBV15,14,NA,TRBJ2-1,few,TGTGCCACCAGCAGGAATAGCAACTACAATGAGCAGTTCTTC,CATSRNSNYNEQFF
TRBV27,15,NA,TRBJ2-3,few,TGTGCCAGCAGTTTAGGTCCCAGTAGCACAGATACGCAGTATTTT,CASSLGPSSTDTQYF
TRBV30,13,TRBD1,TRBJ2-7,NA,TGTGCCTGGAGTAGGGACAGGGTCTACGAGCAGTACTTC,CAWSRDRVYEQYF
TRBV6-5,16,TRBD2,TRBJ2-7,NA,TGTGCCAGCAGTTCCGCAGGACTAGCGGGGAAGTACGAGCAGTACTTC,CASSSAGLAGKYEQYF
TRBV29-1,12,TRBD1,TRBJ1-2,NA,TGCAGCGCGAGCGACAGGGGATATGGCTACACCTTC,CSASDRGYGYTF
TRBV11-3,18,TRBD2,TRBJ2-3,NA,TGTGCCAGCAGCTTAGTTCTTCAAGAGCGGGGGATCACAGATACGCAGTATTTT,CASSLVLQERGITDTQYF
TRBV6-5,15,TRBD1,TRBJ1-6,NA,TGTGCCAGCAGTTACTCGACAGGGTTATTTTCACCCCTCCACTTT,CASSYSTGLFSPLHF
TRBV29-1,13,TRBD1,TRBJ1-1,NA,TGCAGCGGCAAGTCAGGGGGGAACACTGAAGCTTTCTTT,CSGKSGGNTEAFF
TRBV5-1,15,NA,TRBJ1-2,NA,TGCGCCAGCAGCTTGGTAGCGGGAGAGGGCTATGGCTACACCTTC,CASSLVAGEGYGYTF
TRBV2,13,NA,TRBJ1-3,NA,TGTGCCAGCAGAATTGAGGGTCAGAACACCATATATTTT,CASRIEGQNTIYF
TRBV27,12,NA,TRBJ2-7,NA,TGTGCCAGCAGTCAGGGGGGATACGAGCAGTACTTC,CASSQGGYEQYF
TRBV7-9,14,TRBD1,TRBJ1-1,once,TGTGCCAGCAGCTTACCGACAGGGGGGACTGAAGCTTTCTTT,CASSLPTGGTEAFF
TRBV6-5,15,TRBD1,TRBJ1-2,few,TGTGCCAGCAGTTACGAGGGACAGGGGGTATACGGCTACACCTTC,CASSYEGQGVYGYTF
TRBV14,14,NA,TRBJ1-3,once,TGTGCCAGCAGCCACGCCATCGGTCGGAACACCATATATTTT,CASSHAIGRNTIYF
TRBV19,13,TRBD1,TRBJ2-7,once,TGTGCCAGTAAGTCAGGGGGCGACTACGAGCAGTACTTC,CASKSGGDYEQYF
TRBV9,15,TRBD1,TRBJ2-3,NA,TGTGCCAGCAGCGTAGATCGGACGGACAGGGATACGCAGTATTTT,CASSVDRTDRDTQYF
TRBV9,15,TRBD1,TRBJ2-7,NA,TGTGCCAGCAGCGCGCCCGGGACAGGGTTTGGGGAGCAGTACTTC,CASSAPGTGFGEQYF
TRBV11-2,16,TRBD2,TRBJ2-2,NA,TGTGCCAGCAGCCCCCTAGCGGGGAAGAACACCGGGGAGCTGTTTTTT,CASSPLAGKNTGELFF
TRBV27,15,NA,TRBJ1-1,NA,TGTGCCAGCAGTTTATCAGGGGAAATGAACACTGAAGCTTTCTTT,CASSLSGEMNTEAFF
TRBV18,14,NA,TRBJ1-1,NA,TGTGCCAGCTCACCACTGGGGCAGAACACTGAAGCTTTCTTT,CASSPLGQNTEAFF
TRBV12-3/TRBV12-4,13,TRBD1,TRBJ1-1,NA,TGTGCCAGCAACTTCGGACAGGGACGTGAAGCTTTCTTT,CASNFGQGREAFF
TRBV18,13,NA,TRBJ2-1,NA,TGTGCCAGCTCACCAGACCGCGAGGATGAGCAGTTCTTC,CASSPDREDEQFF
TRBV3-1/TRBV3-2,13,NA,TRBJ1-6,NA,TGTGCCAGCAGCTTCCAGGGGTTTTCACCCCTCCACTTT,CASSFQGFSPLHF
TRBV2,14,TRBD1,TRBJ1-6,NA,TGTGCCAGCAGCCCACAGGGGAAGAATTCACCCCTCCACTTT,CASSPQGKNSPLHF
TRBV13,14,NA,TRBJ1-2,NA,TGTGCCAGCAGCACCCGACAGACAAACTATGGCTACACCTTC,CASSTRQTNYGYTF